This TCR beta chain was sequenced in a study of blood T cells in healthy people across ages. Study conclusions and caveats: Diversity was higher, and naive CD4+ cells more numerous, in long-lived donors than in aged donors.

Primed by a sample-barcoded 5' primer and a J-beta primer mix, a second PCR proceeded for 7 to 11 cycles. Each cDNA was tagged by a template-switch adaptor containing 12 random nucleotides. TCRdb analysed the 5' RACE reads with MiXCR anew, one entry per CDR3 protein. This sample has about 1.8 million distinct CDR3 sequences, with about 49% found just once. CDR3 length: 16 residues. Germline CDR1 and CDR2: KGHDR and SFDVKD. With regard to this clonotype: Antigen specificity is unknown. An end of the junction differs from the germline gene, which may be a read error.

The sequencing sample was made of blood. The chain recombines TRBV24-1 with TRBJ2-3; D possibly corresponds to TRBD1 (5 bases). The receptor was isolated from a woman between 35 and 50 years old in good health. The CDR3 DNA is TGTGCCACCGGTGATTTTGGGGAAGGGGTCACAGATACGCAGTATTTT. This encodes CATGDFGEGVTDTQYF.